These T cell receptor beta chains were read from a single sample in a study of chemoradiotherapy in HPV16-positive cancers. Produced via immunoSEQ multiplex PCR; TCRdb's table is partial and in-frame only. Altogether tens of thousands of clones are present, roughly 86% being singletons, with the ten largest covering more than 3.5%. The source material was blood, sampled from a patient who underwent chemoradiotherapy. The origin of the receptors is a human donor with HPV-associated anogenital cancer. Both conserved end residues are part of each CDR3. The D gene is left open where the match is weak. Some rows mark clone size as missing; the rest say once, few, many or name a class of expanded clone.

>TRBV11-2|TRBJ2-3|NA|NA
CASSSLGRTDTQYF
TGTGCCAGCAGCTCTCTCGGGCGCACAGATACGCAGTATTTT
>TRBV7-9|TRBJ1-2|NA|NA
CASSFPGDAYAYTF
TGTGCCAGCAGCTTTCCGGGTGACGCTTATGCCTACACCTTC
>TRBV11-3|TRBJ2-2|TRBD1|NA
CASSLAGTGASNTGELFF
TGTGCCAGCAGCCTAGCCGGGACAGGTGCGTCGAACACCGGGGAGCTGTTTTTT
>TRBV19|TRBJ1-2|TRBD1|NA
CASSTGQGQFNYGYTF
TGTGCCAGTAGTACCGGACAGGGCCAGTTTAACTATGGCTACACCTTC
>TRBV18|TRBJ1-2|NA|NA
CASSPSGTHEGYTF
TGTGCCAGCTCACCTTCCGGGACCCACGAGGGCTACACCTTC
>TRBV2|TRBJ2-1|NA|NA
CAINLGGVEQFF
TGTGCCATCAATCTTGGAGGGGTTGAGCAGTTCTTC
>TRBV5-5|TRBJ2-7|NA|NA
CASSFSSGEQYF
TGTGCCAGCAGCTTCTCTTCAGGCGAGCAGTACTTC
>TRBV5-6|TRBJ2-2|TRBD2|few
CASSLGLAGTGELFF
TGTGCCAGCAGCTTGGGGCTAGCGGGGACCGGGGAGCTGTTTTTT
>TRBV21-1|TRBJ2-5|NA|NA
CASSKKVRDSIPQETQYF
TGTGCCAGCAGCAAAAAGGTGCGAGACAGCATACCTCAAGAGACCCAGTACTTC
>TRBV7-2|TRBJ2-3|NA|NA
CASSRDHSTDTQYF
TGTGCCAGCAGCAGGGACCACAGCACAGATACGCAGTATTTT
>TRBV28|TRBJ2-1|NA|NA
CASSSYRGGGGEQFF
TGTGCCAGCAGTTCCTACAGGGGTGGGGGAGGAGAGCAGTTCTTC
>TRBV7-9|TRBJ1-2|NA|NA
CASSPLRGPIYGYTF
TGTGCCAGCAGCCCCCTTAGAGGGCCTATCTATGGCTACACCTTC
>TRBV28|TRBJ2-5|NA|NA
CASSLGGGIGGLETQYF
TGTGCCAGCAGTTTAGGTGGAGGGATTGGGGGGCTAGAGACCCAGTACTTC
>TRBV5-4|TRBJ2-7|NA|NA
CASSLVADSYEQYF
TGTGCCAGCAGCTTAGTGGCAGACTCCTACGAGCAGTACTTC
>TRBV27|TRBJ1-1|NA|NA
CASSSEGRGGTEAFF
TGTGCCAGCAGTTCTGAAGGCAGGGGAGGGACTGAAGCTTTCTTT
>TRBV27|TRBJ1-1|TRBD1|NA
CASRGRQGRANTEAFF
TGTGCCAGCAGGGGCAGACAGGGACGGGCGAACACTGAAGCTTTCTTT
>TRBV4-1|TRBJ2-3|TRBD2|NA
CASSRPRVASGRLAVHTDTQYF
TGCGCCAGCAGCCGCCCTCGGGTGGCTAGCGGACGTCTCGCCGTGCACACAGATACGCAGTATTTT
>TRBV11-2|TRBJ1-1|NA|NA
CASSWYGGGGTEAFF
TGTGCCAGCAGCTGGTATGGGGGGGGCGGCACTGAAGCTTTCTTT
>TRBV5-4|TRBJ1-3|NA|NA
CASSWGGNSGNTIYF
TGTGCCAGCAGCTGGGGCGGTAACTCTGGAAACACCATATATTTT
>TRBV12-5|TRBJ2-5|NA|NA
CASGLGLGGATAAETQYF
TGTGCTAGTGGTTTGGGCCTGGGGGGCGCGACTGCAGCGGAGACCCAGTACTTC
>TRBV28|TRBJ2-3|NA|NA
CASSLPSRQADTQYF
TGTGCCAGCAGTTTACCTTCCAGGCAGGCAGATACGCAGTATTTT
>TRBV6-6|TRBJ2-2|NA|NA
CASSYFLVGNTGELFF
TGTGCCAGCAGTTACTTCCTGGTAGGGAACACCGGGGAGCTGTTTTTT
>TRBV6-5|TRBJ2-7|NA|NA
CASSDRTRIYEQYF
TGTGCCAGCAGTGATAGGACACGAATCTACGAGCAGTACTTC
>TRBV5-1|TRBJ1-1|TRBD1|NA
CASSRTGGTEAFF
TGCGCCAGCAGCAGAACAGGGGGGACTGAAGCTTTCTTT
>TRBV19|TRBJ2-1|NA|NA
CASSIDRQQGFYNEQFF
TGTGCCAGTAGTATAGATCGGCAACAGGGCTTTTACAATGAGCAGTTCTTC
>TRBV4-1|TRBJ2-3|NA|NA
CASSQIRVSGTDTQYF
TGCGCCAGCAGCCAGATCAGGGTCTCGGGCACAGATACGCAGTATTTT
>TRBV5-1|TRBJ2-1|NA|once
CASSFGVQANYNEQFF
TGCGCCAGCAGTTTTGGGGTACAGGCGAACTACAATGAGCAGTTCTTC
>TRBV4-1|TRBJ2-3|TRBD1|NA
CASSQPALGQGALKDTQYF
TGCGCCAGCAGCCAACCAGCCCTTGGGCAGGGGGCGCTTAAAGATACGCAGTATTTT
>TRBV29-1|TRBJ1-4|NA|NA
CSASGDANEKLFF
TGCAGCGCGTCGGGGGATGCTAATGAAAAACTGTTTTTT
>TRBV4-1|TRBJ1-3|TRBD1|NA
CASSQTGQVGNTIYF
TGCGCCAGCAGCCAAACCGGACAGGTTGGAAACACCATATATTTT
>TRBV21-1|TRBJ1-4|NA|few
CASSKARTGEDEKLFF
TGTGCCAGCAGCAAAGCCCGGACAGGGGAAGATGAAAAACTGTTTTTT
>TRBV21-1|TRBJ2-5|NA|NA
CASSKVVSGQIEETQYF
TGTGCCAGCAGCAAAGTAGTGTCGGGACAGATTGAAGAGACCCAGTACTTC
>TRBV14|TRBJ2-3|NA|NA
CASSQRWGGTDTQYF
TGTGCCAGCAGCCAACGGTGGGGGGGCACAGATACGCAGTATTTT
>TRBV15|TRBJ2-1|NA|NA
CATSRDITYDNEQFF
TGTGCCACCAGCAGAGATATTACATATGACAATGAGCAGTTCTTC
>TRBV11-3|TRBJ1-1|NA|NA
CASSLDRAVNTEAFF
TGTGCCAGCAGCTTAGACAGGGCAGTAAACACTGAAGCTTTCTTT
>TRBV6-5|TRBJ2-7|NA|NA
CASSYRDLYEQYF
TGTGCCAGCAGTTACAGGGACCTCTACGAGCAGTACTTC
>TRBV6-6|TRBJ2-7|NA|NA
CASSPLDEQYF
TGTGCCAGCAGCCCCCTGGACGAGCAGTACTTC
>TRBV6-5|TRBJ1-6|NA|NA
CASSGTGNSPLHF
TGTGCCAGCAGCGGGACCGGGAATTCACCCCTCCACTTT
>TRBV27|TRBJ1-4|NA|NA
CASRYRTRANEKLFF
TGTGCCAGCAGATATAGGACGAGGGCTAATGAAAAACTGTTTTTT
>TRBV18|TRBJ2-7|NA|once
CASSPDLPGEDAAELYEQYF
TGTGCCAGCTCACCAGACCTCCCGGGGGAGGACGCGGCAGAACTCTACGAGCAGTACTTC
>TRBV5-6|TRBJ1-2|NA|NA
CASVEHGGGYTF
TGTGCCAGCGTCGAACACGGGGGTGGCTACACCTTC
>TRBV7-9|TRBJ2-1|NA|NA
CASSSDINEQFF
TGTGCCAGCAGCTCGGACATCAATGAGCAGTTCTTC
>TRBV7-9|TRBJ1-2|NA|NA
CASSQGRSGGYGYTF
TGTGCCAGCAGCCAAGGCAGGAGCGGGGGCTATGGCTACACCTTC
>TRBV19|TRBJ2-7|TRBD1|NA
CASSVTGGSYEQYF
TGTGCCAGTAGTGTCACAGGGGGCTCGTACGAGCAGTACTTC
>TRBV4-1|TRBJ2-1|NA|NA
CASSQDLVGASSYNEQFF
TGCGCCAGCAGCCAAGATCTAGTGGGGGCTAGCTCCTACAATGAGCAGTTCTTC
>TRBV11-1|TRBJ2-2|NA|NA
CASSSHVGTGELFF
TGTGCCAGCAGCTCCCACGTTGGGACCGGGGAGCTGTTTTTT
>TRBV5-4|TRBJ2-7|NA|NA
CASSLDHARYEQYF
TGTGCCAGCAGCTTGGACCACGCCAGGTACGAGCAGTACTTC
>TRBV19|TRBJ2-7|NA|NA
CASSNHYEQYF
TGTGCCAGTAGTAATCACTACGAGCAGTACTTC
>TRBV19|TRBJ1-1|TRBD1|NA
CASSSSTGTNTEAFF
TGTGCCAGTAGTTCCTCGACAGGGACGAACACTGAAGCTTTCTTT
>TRBV28|TRBJ1-2|TRBD1|NA
CASSFGGQGLYGYTF
TGTGCCAGCAGTTTTGGGGGACAGGGCCTCTATGGCTACACCTTC
>TRBV5-4|TRBJ2-3|TRBD2|NA
CASSFLREGSTDTQYF
TGTGCCAGCAGCTTCCTGCGGGAGGGCAGCACAGATACGCAGTATTTT
>TRBV28|TRBJ1-5|TRBD1|NA
CASRTGGNQPQHF
TGTGCCAGCAGGACAGGGGGCAATCAGCCCCAGCATTTT